Listed below are T cell receptor beta chains from one sample, sequenced in a study of regulatory T cells in long-lasting Graves disease. TCRdb used MiXCR to reprocess the multiplex PCR reads, holding one entry per CDR3 protein. The sample shows about 360,000 distinct CDR3 sequences, roughly 15% of them seen only once. These same records also appear under a second study, on T cells in Graves' hyperthyroidism and ophthalmopathy.

Sequenced material: peripheral blood mononuclear cells (PBMCs), taken at new diagnosis, from a patient treated with antithyroid drugs. These receptors were obtained from a woman between 18 and 30 years old with Graves disease. The CDR3 runs from the conserved cysteine through the conserved F or W. The D gene is left open where the match is weak. Clone size appears in some rows only: once, few, many, or a class for an expanded clone.

v_call	clone_size	d_call	j_call	cdr3_nt	cdr3_aa
TRBV12-3/TRBV12-4	many	-	TRBJ2-2	TGTGCCAGCAGTTTTCCCCCTGATTGGGGCCTTAACACCGGGGAGCTGTTTTTT	CASSFPPDWGLNTGELFF
TRBV20-1	-	TRBD1	TRBJ2-7	TGCAGTGCCGGCCGGGACAGAGGGTCCTACGAGCAGTACTTC	CSAGRDRGSYEQYF
TRBV5-5	few	-	TRBJ1-3	TGTGCCAGCAGCTTGTCGGGGGTTACCTCTGGAAACACCATATATTTT	CASSLSGVTSGNTIYF
TRBV5-1	many	TRBD2	TRBJ2-1	TGCGCCAGCAGCTCGCGTCGGGGGGTCGATGAGCAGTTCTTC	CASSSRRGVDEQFF
TRBV5-5	many	-	TRBJ1-5	TGTGCCAGCAGCTCTATAACAGGGCCCCAGCATTTT	CASSSITGPQHF
TRBV5-1	many	-	TRBJ2-1	TGCGCCAGCAGTCCTACACAGGGGAGGGATGAGCAGTTCTTC	CASSPTQGRDEQFF
TRBV27	many	TRBD2	TRBJ2-1	TGTGCCAGCAGTCATGACTCTCTAGCGGGAGCTCAGTTCTTC	CASSHDSLAGAQFF
TRBV19	few	TRBD1	TRBJ1-5	TGTGCCAGTAGTATACCCCGGACAGGGGATCATCAGCCCCAGCATTTT	CASSIPRTGDHQPQHF
TRBV4-1	few	-	TRBJ1-3	TGCGCCAGCAGTCGAACAGGGCCCTCTGGAAACACCATATATTTT	CASSRTGPSGNTIYF
TRBV2	many	TRBD1	TRBJ1-3	TGTGCCAGCGATCGGGGACAGGGGGCTGGAAACACCATATATTTT	CASDRGQGAGNTIYF
TRBV6-1	many	-	TRBJ2-3	TGTGCCAGCAGTGAGGTGGGGCTAGCCACAGATACGCAGTATTTT	CASSEVGLATDTQYF
TRBV20-1	many	-	TRBJ2-7	TGCAGTGCAGGGGGGCGAGCCAGGAGCTCCTACGAGCAGTACTTC	CSAGGRARSSYEQYF
TRBV9	many	-	TRBJ1-1	TGTGCCAGCAGCGTAGTGCCAGGGAACACTGAAGCTTTCTTT	CASSVVPGNTEAFF
TRBV28	many	TRBD1	TRBJ1-4	TGTGCCAGCAGTTTATCCGGGACAGGCCCTAATGAAAAACTGTTTTTT	CASSLSGTGPNEKLFF
TRBV28	many	TRBD1	TRBJ1-2	TGTGCCAGCAGTTTATCCCAGACAGGGAACTATGGCTACACCTTC	CASSLSQTGNYGYTF
TRBV9	-	-	TRBJ2-1	TGTGCCAGCAGCGCAGCTCACGGGGAGTCGGGTGAGCAGTTCTTC	CASSAAHGESGEQFF
TRBV5-1	-	TRBD1	TRBJ2-6	TGCGCCAGCAGCTTGGTACCAGGGGGCAACGTCCTGACTTTC	CASSLVPGGNVLTF
TRBV6-1	-	TRBD2	TRBJ2-1	TGCGCCAGCAAGCCGGGACTAGCCTCTCGTGAGCAGTTCTTC	CASKPGLASREQFF
TRBV3-1	many	-	TRBJ2-7	TGTGCCAGCAGCCAGACTCAGGGTCACTACGAGCAGTACTTC	CASSQTQGHYEQYF
TRBV29-1	-	TRBD2	TRBJ2-3	TGCAGCGCGGCATTAGCGGGAGTGTTAGATACGCAGTATTTT	CSAALAGVLDTQYF
TRBV27	few	TRBD1	TRBJ1-2	TGTGCCAGCAGTTTGACGACAGGGGGCCTTAACTATGGCTACACCTTC	CASSLTTGGLNYGYTF
TRBV11-2	many	-	TRBJ2-3	TGTGCCAGCAGCTTACTAAGGAGGCTTAGCACAGATACGCAGTATTTT	CASSLLRRLSTDTQYF
TRBV5-6	-	-	TRBJ1-3	TGTGCCAGCAGCCTACAGGTCTCTGGAAACACCATATATTTT	CASSLQVSGNTIYF
TRBV15	-	-	TRBJ1-2	TGTGCCACCAGCAATATCCTACGAGCGTATGGCTACACCTTC	CATSNILRAYGYTF
TRBV3-1	many	-	TRBJ2-3	TGTGCCAGCAGCCACCGGGACGAGGCGGTTTTT	CASSHRDEAVF
TRBV6-9	many	TRBD2	TRBJ2-5	TGTGCCAGCAGTTTTACCGGGACTAGCGCACAAGAGACCCAGTACTTC	CASSFTGTSAQETQYF
TRBV6-1	many	TRBD1	TRBJ1-2	TGTGCCAGCAGTAAGTCCGCAGGACAGGGCTATGGCTACACCTTC	CASSKSAGQGYGYTF
TRBV5-1	many	-	TRBJ2-7	TGCGCCAGCAGCTTGGAAGTGGGGCTGGGGTACGAGCAGTACTTC	CASSLEVGLGYEQYF
TRBV7-8	-	-	TRBJ2-7	TGTGCCAGCAGCCTAGACGCCGGCCACCTCTACGAGCAGTACTTC	CASSLDAGHLYEQYF
TRBV11-2	-	-	TRBJ2-3	TGTGCCGGCAGCCACTTTAGCACGGATACGCAGTATTTT	CAGSHFSTDTQYF
TRBV5-1	-	TRBD1	TRBJ1-2	TGCGCCAGCAGACCGCCGACAGGGGGCTTCGGCTATGGCTACACCTTC	CASRPPTGGFGYGYTF
TRBV20-1	few	TRBD2	TRBJ2-7	TGCAGTGCTAGCGCCCCCGGAGCGGGATGGGACTACGAGCAGTACTTC	CSASAPGAGWDYEQYF
TRBV15	few	-	TRBJ2-3	TGTGCCACCAGCAGAGACGGAGTCGGTACGCAGTATTTT	CATSRDGVGTQYF
TRBV6-5	many	-	TRBJ1-5	TGTGCCAGCAGTTACGGAGGTGGCAATCAGCCCCAGCATTTT	CASSYGGGNQPQHF
TRBV6-2/TRBV6-3	many	TRBD2	TRBJ2-5	TGTGCCAGCAGTGAATACGCGGGGGGGCAAGAGACCCAGTACTTC	CASSEYAGGQETQYF
TRBV11-3	many	-	TRBJ2-6	TGTGCCAGCAGCTCCACCTCTGGGGGACGCGGAGGTCTTGGGGCCAACGTCCTGACTTTC	CASSSTSGGRGGLGANVLTF
TRBV3-1	-	TRBD1	TRBJ2-7	TGTGCCAGCAGCCCCCCTAGGACAGGGGGGAGCTCCTACGAGCAGTACTTC	CASSPPRTGGSSYEQYF
TRBV9	many	-	TRBJ1-6	TGTGCCAGCAGCGTACCGTGTCGTAGTTCGACAGTACATTCACCCCTCCACTTT	CASSVPCRSSTVHSPLHF
TRBV5-1	-	-	TRBJ2-5	TGCGCCAGCAGCTTGGACCCGAAAGAGACCCAGTACTTC	CASSLDPKETQYF
TRBV27	-	TRBD2	TRBJ2-2	TGTGCCAGCAGTCCCCTTCGGGGGGGGAACACCGGGGAGCTGTTTTTT	CASSPLRGGNTGELFF
TRBV20-1	-	-	TRBJ2-2	-	CSARNAEAGPGSCFF
TRBV5-1	-	-	TRBJ2-5	TGCGCCAGCAGCGCGGACGAAGAGACCCAGTACTTC	CASSADEETQYF
TRBV2	many	-	TRBJ1-1	TGTGCCAGCAGACACGGACGGGCATTGAACACTGAAGCTTTCTTT	CASRHGRALNTEAFF
TRBV7-9	many	-	TRBJ2-7	TGTGCCAGCAGCTCACAGGGCCAGTTCTACGAGCAGTACTTC	CASSSQGQFYEQYF
TRBV5-1	-	-	TRBJ1-1	TGCGCCAGCAGCATGTTCCAGGGAAATGAAGCTTTCTTT	CASSMFQGNEAFF
TRBV7-3	many	TRBD1	TRBJ2-3	TGTGCCAGCAGCTCGGGACAGAAGACCACAGATACGCAGTATTTT	CASSSGQKTTDTQYF
TRBV30	-	TRBD1	TRBJ2-1	TGTGCCTGGAGCATAGGGGGCAACGAGCAGTTCTTC	CAWSIGGNEQFF
TRBV12-3/TRBV12-4	many	TRBD1	TRBJ1-1	TGTGCCAGCAGTGGGGGACAGGGCACTGAAGCTTTCTTT	CASSGGQGTEAFF